The next 18 T cell receptor beta chains were all read from a single sample in a study of post-analysis software for immune sequencing data. Study-wide points: Comparison of patients with controls showed five TRBV segments more frequent in patients, TRBV5-6, TRBV5-1 and TRBV20-1 among them.

These receptors lack a known antigen. Prepared TCR beta cDNA libraries contained unique molecular identifiers. Each CDR3 protein gets one entry after TCRdb re-called the PCR reads with MiXCR. The top ten hold over 4% of the sample, which has 800,000 to 950,000 distinct CDR3 sequences, around 50% seen once. The sequencing input was blood. These receptors were collected from a girl between 10 and 17 years old with multiple sclerosis.

This clonotype was detected only a few times. The chain recombines TRBV7-9 with TRBJ2-4; perhaps TRBD1 as D (6 bases). With the DNA end fitting TRBJ2-7 better, the J assignment may be wrong. Germline V gene sequence: CDR1 SEHNR, CDR2 FQNEAQ (reference sequence). The CDR3 spans 13 residues. The CDR3 loop reads CASSFGQSYEQYF. CDR3 DNA: TGTGCCAGCAGTTTCGGACAGAGCTACGAGCAGTACTTC.

The table lists this clonotype with a few counts. This CDR3 reads CSASAPNSPLHF. Written as DNA, the CDR3 is TGCAGTGCCAGCGCCCCTAATTCACCCCTCCACTTT. V usage is TRBV20-1 and J usage is TRBJ1-6; D is ambiguous. The CDR3 extends over 12 amino acids. Germline values: CDR1 DFQATT, CDR2 SNEGSKA (reference sequence). V was trimmed by 6 bases and J by 6 bases, leaving 9 bases between them.

In this sample, this clonotype turned up a few times. This chain links TRBV7-2 with TRBJ2-7; 7 positions agree with TRBD1. The J call is doubtful: the DNA matches TRBJ2-5 better. Germline V lookup: CDR1 SGHTA, CDR2 FQGNSA. The CDR3 sequence is 15 residues long. This chain's CDR3 is CASSPGTVSGETQYF. The DNA of the CDR3 is TGTGCCAGCAGCCCTGGGACAGTCTCAGGGGAGACCCAGTACTTC.

This clonotype was counted only a few times. A single base separates this from a much larger clone, so it may be a read error. V gene TRBV20-1 combines with J gene TRBJ2-7; TRBD1 agrees at 9 bases. The V segment lost 3 bases and the J segment 2 bases; nucleotides outside the gene matches: 11. The length of the CDR3 is 16 residues. The germline V gene encodes CDR1 DFQATT and CDR2 SNEGSKA (reference sequence). CDR3 loop: CSARGSPGQGAYEQYF. The CDR3 bases are TGCAGTGCTAGGGGATCGCCGGGACAGGGTGCCTACGAGCAGTACTTC.

This chain joins TRBV2 and TRBJ2-7; TRBD2 matches at 7 bases. The germline V gene has CDR1 SNHLY and CDR2 FYNNEI. The CDR3 sequence is 14 residues long. Trimming removed 3 bases from V and 1 base from J; junction bases left unmatched: 3. CDR3 bases: TGTGCCAGCAGTGACTCAGCGGGGTCCTACGAGCAGTACTTC. It is translated as CASSDSAGSYEQYF.

The genes are TRBV29-1 and TRBJ2-1; the D is unclear. The CDR3 contains 13 residues. The germline V and J ends were trimmed by 6 bases and 8 bases, with 17 bases remaining between them. Germline loops: CDR1 SQVTM, CDR2 ANQGSEA. The CDR3 spells CSVVALFGDEQFF. Here the CDR3 DNA reads TGCAGCGTCGTAGCCCTTTTCGGCGATGAGCAGTTCTTC.

This sequence joins TRBV27 and TRBJ1-2; 7 positions match TRBD1. Trimming at V came to 5 bases and at J to 4 bases, leaving 4 bases not matched to a gene. CDR3 length: 13 residues. Germline-derived CDR1 and CDR2 are MNHEY and SMNVEV (reference sequence). CDR3 sequence (DNA): TGTGCCAGCAGTGTATGGACAGGCTATGGCTACACCTTC. Protein product: CASSVWTGYGYTF.

The chain carries TRBV6-5 and TRBJ2-2; D remains unclear. The germline V and J ends were trimmed by 0 bases and 1 base, with 18 bases remaining between them. Germline CDR1 is MNHEY and CDR2 is SVGAGI. The CDR3 sequence is 19 residues long. CDR3 coding DNA: TGTGCCAGCAGTTACTCGACCATCTGGCAGACCATGAACACCGGGGAGCTGTTTTTT. Its translation is CASSYSTIWQTMNTGELFF.

This clonotype has a handful of counts. The chain joins TRBV29-1 to TRBJ2-1; 8 bases are a match to TRBD1. Germline values: CDR1 SQVTM, CDR2 ANQGSEA. The V segment lost 7 bases and the J segment 8 bases; nucleotides outside the gene matches: 13. This CDR3 contains 14 residues. This chain's CDR3 is CSARTGTGFDEQFF. The DNA of the CDR3 is TGCAGCGCCCGGACCGGGACAGGCTTCGATGAGCAGTTCTTC.

The V and J genes are TRBV29-1 and TRBJ2-5; TRBD2 might be the D (5 bases). Matching the DNA end better, TRBJ2-7 makes the J call doubtful. The CDR3 spans 13 residues. Germline V gene sequence: CDR1 SQVTM, CDR2 ANQGSEA. CDR3 loop: CSVWTAGAYEQYF. The CDR3 DNA is TGCAGCGTCTGGACCGCCGGGGCCTACGAGCAGTACTTC.

The table lists this clonotype with a few counts. The chain is built from TRBV5-5 and TRBJ1-1; 9 bases fit TRBD1. The ends lost 2 bases at V and 2 bases at J; junction bases unmatched: 7. CDR3 length: 16 residues. Germline CDR1 SGHKS, CDR2 YYEKEE (reference sequence). CDR3 loop: CASSLSGTGTNTEAFF. The CDR3 nucleotides are TGTGCCAGCAGCTTATCCGGGACAGGGACCAACACTGAAGCTTTCTTT.

This sequence joins TRBV7-3 and TRBJ2-7, with TRBD2 matching over 8 bases. Germline-derived CDR1 and CDR2 are SGHTA and FQGTGA. The V segment lost 3 bases and the J segment 6 bases; nucleotides outside the gene matches: 13. The length of the CDR3 is 16 residues. The CDR3 bases are TGTGCCAGCAGCTTTCTCGGGAAGCGGGAGATAAGCGAGCAGTACTTC. Translation: CASSFLGKREISEQYF.

V and J are TRBV7-6 and TRBJ2-7; TRBD2 aligns across 11 bases. The CDR3 runs 17 residues. V trimming: 1 base; J trimming: 5 bases; junction bases outside the gene matches: 10. In germline, CDR1 is SGHVS, CDR2 FNYEAQ. The CDR3 DNA reads as TGTGCCAGCAGCTTAGTTGGGACTAGCGGCCCCGCGGACGAGCAGTACTTC. Protein sequence: CASSLVGTSGPADEQYF.

The chain is built from TRBV6-6 and TRBJ2-1, with D maybe TRBD2 (5 bases). Germline lookup yields CDR1 MNHNY and CDR2 SVGAGI (reference sequence). Trimming stripped 2 bases from V and 4 bases from J, with 18 bases between. The CDR3 consists of 17 residues. CDR3 sequence (DNA): TGTGCCAGCAGTTACGGAGAGCGGAGGCACTCATACAATGAGCAGTTCTTC. It translates to CASSYGERRHSYNEQFF.

This clonotype was recorded a few times. The chain is built from TRBV12-3 or TRBV12-4 and TRBJ2-7; 10 bases fit TRBD1. With 5 bases clipped from V and 8 bases from J, the junction kept 9 bases outside the gene matches. This CDR3 has 14 residues. The CDR3 reads CASSAGQGVVKQYF. The CDR3 DNA is TGTGCCAGCAGTGCCGGACAGGGGGTGGTAAAGCAGTACTTC.

The chain joins TRBV5-1 to TRBJ1-2; D remains ambiguous. Germline assignment: CDR1 SGHRS and CDR2 YFSETQ. The V end was cut by 4 bases, the J end by 0 bases, with 13 bases between. The length of the CDR3 is 15 residues. CDR3 sequence (DNA): TGCGCCAGCAGCCCGTCAGACCTAGCTAACTATGGCTACACCTTC. Residues: CASSPSDLANYGYTF.

This clonotype was seen only a few times. This chain uses TRBV7-9 with TRBJ2-4; 9 bases map to TRBD1. CDR1 and CDR2 from the germline V gene are SEHNR and FQNEAQ (reference sequence). V lost 5 bases and J lost 1; bases outside the gene matches: 6. The CDR3 covers 16 residues. The DNA for the CDR3 is TGTGCCAGCAGCCAGACAGGGGGGAAGGCCAAAAACATTCAGTACTTC. It translates to CASSQTGGKAKNIQYF.

This clonotype was observed a few times. V and J are TRBV20-1 and TRBJ2-1; 11 bases line up with TRBD2. CDR3 length: 15 residues. Trimming at V came to 2 bases and at J to 4 bases, leaving 4 bases not matched to a gene. Germline V gene data show CDR1 as DFQATT and CDR2 as SNEGSKA (reference sequence). The CDR3: CSARSVAGGYNEQFF. The CDR3 nucleotides read TGCAGTGCTAGATCCGTAGCGGGAGGGTACAATGAGCAGTTCTTC.